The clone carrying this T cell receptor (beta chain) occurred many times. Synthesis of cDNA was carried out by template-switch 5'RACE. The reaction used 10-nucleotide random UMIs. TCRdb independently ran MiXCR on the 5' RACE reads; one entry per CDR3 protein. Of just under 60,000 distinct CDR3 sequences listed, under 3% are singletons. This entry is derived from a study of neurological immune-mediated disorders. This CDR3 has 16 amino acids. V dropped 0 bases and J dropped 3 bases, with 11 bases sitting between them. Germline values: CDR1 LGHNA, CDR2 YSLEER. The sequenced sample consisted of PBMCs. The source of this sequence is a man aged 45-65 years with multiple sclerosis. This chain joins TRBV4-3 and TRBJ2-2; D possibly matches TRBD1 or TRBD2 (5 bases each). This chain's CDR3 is CASSQERGLYTGELFF. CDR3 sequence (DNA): TGCGCCAGCAGCCAAGAGAGGGGTCTATACACCGGGGAGCTGTTTTTT.